The rows below give T cell receptor beta chains drawn from one sample of a study of T-cell reconstitution after alpha-beta-depleted transplantation in children. TCRdb re-called the PCR reads through MiXCR, storing one row per CDR3 protein. The sample has 150,000 to 250,000 distinct CDR3 sequences, roughly 15% seen once. Sequences were derived from PBMCs from the stem cell graft donor, sampled from the stem cell graft. These receptors all stem from a human donor who donated a stem cell graft to a child with acute lymphoblastic leukemia. The CDR3 runs from the conserved cysteine through the conserved F or W. The order of the fields is J gene, D gene, clone size, V gene, CDR3 length, CDR3 protein, CDR3 DNA. A D gene is named only where the DNA matches it firmly. For some rows the clone size is stated as once, few or many, or as a class when expanded; others skip it.

j_call: TRBJ2-6
d_call: -
clone_size: many
v_call: TRBV7-2
cdr3_length: 18
cdr3_aa: CASSSFWTGTSGANVLTF
cdr3_nt: TGTGCCAGCAGCTCATTCTGGACGGGAACCTCTGGGGCCAACGTCCTGACTTTC

j_call: TRBJ2-7
d_call: -
clone_size: many
v_call: TRBV12-3/TRBV12-4
cdr3_length: 12
cdr3_aa: CASSLMGYEQYF
cdr3_nt: TGTGCCAGCAGTTTAATGGGATACGAGCAGTACTTC

j_call: TRBJ2-3
d_call: TRBD2
clone_size: many
v_call: TRBV5-1
cdr3_length: 16
cdr3_aa: CASSGPSGRPTDTQYF
cdr3_nt: TGCGCCAGCAGCGGTCCGAGCGGGAGGCCGACAGATACGCAGTATTTT

j_call: TRBJ2-1
d_call: -
clone_size: many
v_call: TRBV29-1
cdr3_length: 13
cdr3_aa: CSVEVGGDGEQFF
cdr3_nt: TGCAGCGTTGAAGTAGGAGGAGACGGTGAGCAGTTCTTC

j_call: TRBJ2-1
d_call: TRBD1
clone_size: few
v_call: TRBV5-1
cdr3_length: 16
cdr3_aa: CASSLVGTGSYGEQFF
cdr3_nt: TGCGCCAGCAGCTTGGTCGGGACAGGGAGTTACGGTGAGCAGTTCTTC

j_call: TRBJ2-5
d_call: -
clone_size: many
v_call: TRBV5-1
cdr3_length: 15
cdr3_aa: CASSPSPGSGETQYF
cdr3_nt: TGCGCCAGCAGCCCCTCGCCCGGGTCGGGAGAGACCCAGTACTTC

j_call: TRBJ2-1
d_call: TRBD2
clone_size: many
v_call: TRBV29-1
cdr3_length: 14
cdr3_aa: CSARTSGSFHEQFF
cdr3_nt: TGCAGCGCCCGGACTAGCGGGAGTTTCCATGAGCAGTTCTTC

j_call: TRBJ2-1
d_call: TRBD2
clone_size: many
v_call: TRBV20-1
cdr3_length: 18
cdr3_aa: CSARGTSGRAIINNEQFF
cdr3_nt: TGCAGTGCTAGAGGTACTAGCGGGAGGGCCATAATTAACAATGAGCAGTTCTTC

j_call: TRBJ2-7
d_call: TRBD2
clone_size: many
v_call: TRBV20-1
cdr3_length: 15
cdr3_aa: CSAPLTSGRAYEQYF
cdr3_nt: TGCAGTGCCCCGTTGACTAGCGGGAGGGCCTACGAGCAGTACTTC

j_call: TRBJ1-6
d_call: -
clone_size: -
v_call: TRBV18
cdr3_length: 15
cdr3_aa: CASSPPYGTNSPLHF
cdr3_nt: TGTGCCAGCTCACCACCGTACGGGACGAATTCACCCCTCCACTTT

j_call: TRBJ2-2
d_call: -
clone_size: many
v_call: TRBV29-1
cdr3_length: 17
cdr3_aa: CSVVLWGLGEDTGELFF
cdr3_nt: TGCAGCGTGGTGCTATGGGGACTCGGAGAGGACACCGGGGAGCTGTTTTTT

j_call: TRBJ2-1
d_call: TRBD2
clone_size: many
v_call: TRBV20-1
cdr3_length: 15
cdr3_aa: CSARNRLAGDNEQFF
cdr3_nt: TGCAGTGCTAGGAATCGACTAGCGGGGGACAATGAGCAGTTCTTC

j_call: TRBJ1-5
d_call: -
clone_size: many
v_call: TRBV12-3/TRBV12-4
cdr3_length: 13
cdr3_aa: CASSLAIGQPQHF
cdr3_nt: TGTGCCAGCAGTTTAGCGATCGGTCAGCCCCAGCATTTT

j_call: TRBJ2-7
d_call: -
clone_size: -
v_call: TRBV5-1
cdr3_length: 15
cdr3_aa: CASRPDGGVLYEQYF
cdr3_nt: TGCGCCAGCAGACCGGACGGAGGAGTCCTCTACGAGCAGTACTTC